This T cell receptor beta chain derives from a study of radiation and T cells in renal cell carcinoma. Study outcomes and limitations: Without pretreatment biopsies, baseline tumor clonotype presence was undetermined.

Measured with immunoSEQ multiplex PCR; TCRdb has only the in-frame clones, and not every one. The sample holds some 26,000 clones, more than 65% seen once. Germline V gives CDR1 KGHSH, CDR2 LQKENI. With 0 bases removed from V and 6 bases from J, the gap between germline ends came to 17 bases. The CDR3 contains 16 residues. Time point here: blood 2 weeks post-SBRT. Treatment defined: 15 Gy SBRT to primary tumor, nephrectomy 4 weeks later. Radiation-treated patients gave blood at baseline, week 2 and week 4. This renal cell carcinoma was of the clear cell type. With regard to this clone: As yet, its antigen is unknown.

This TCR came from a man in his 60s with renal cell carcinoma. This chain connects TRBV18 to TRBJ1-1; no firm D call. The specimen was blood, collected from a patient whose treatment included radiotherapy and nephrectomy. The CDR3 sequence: CASSPPSSGPGAEAFF. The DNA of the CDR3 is TGTGCCAGCTCACCACCGAGTAGTGGGCCTGGGGCTGAAGCTTTCTTT.